One sample yielded the 20 T cell receptor beta chains listed below, sequenced in a study of cytomegalovirus exposure and HLA in healthy donors. The protocol was immunoSEQ multiplex PCR, while the TCRdb copy is restricted to in-frame clones and leaves out a portion. This sample carries some 130,000 clones, approximately 92% of them seen once, and the ten largest clones take about 1.2%. Sequenced sample: PBMCs. The source is a woman under 30 in good health and CMV-seronegative.

The gene calls are TRBV6-6 and TRBJ1-6; 7 nucleotides line up with TRBD1. The ends lost 7 bases at V and 8 bases at J; junction bases unmatched: 8. Germline V lookup: CDR1 MNHNY, CDR2 SVGAGI (reference sequence). CDR3 size: 14 residues. In DNA, the CDR3 is TGTGCCAGCACGACGACAGGGTACGATTCACCCCTCCACTTT. It encodes CASTTTGYDSPLHF.

The rearrangement uses TRBV11-3 and TRBJ2-7; 7 bases map to TRBD1. V was pared by 5 bases and J by 2 bases, with 6 bases of the junction left unmatched. The CDR3 has 14 amino acids. Germline V gene sequence: CDR1 SGHNT, CDR2 YENEEA. Written as DNA, the CDR3 is TGTGCCAGCAGCCCGGGACAGAAACCCTACGAGCAGTACTTC. The encoded protein is CASSPGQKPYEQYF.

This clone was picked up a small number of times. The CDR3 region is CASSQGPGLGSGEQYF. The CDR3 bases are TGCGCCAGCAGCCAGGGGCCCGGACTAGGTTCTGGCGAGCAGTACTTC. This chain joins TRBV4-1 and TRBJ2-7; 7 bases agree with TRBD2. CDR3 length: 16 residues. J lost 6 bases, V lost 3 bases, and 14 bases had no gene match. CDR1 MGHRA and CDR2 YSYEKL come from the germline V gene.

This sequence joins TRBV18 and TRBJ2-2; 11 bases match TRBD1. CDR1 is KGHSH, CDR2 LQKENI, per germline. The CDR3 spans 15 residues. V was clipped by 3 bases and J by 6 bases; unmatched bases: 3. The CDR3 DNA sequence: TGTGCCAGCTCACCCCCGGGACAGGGGGCCGGGGAGCTGTTTTTT. As protein: CASSPPGQGAGELFF.

The rearrangement joins TRBV27 to TRBJ1-5; perhaps TRBD1 as D (6 bases). CDR1 and CDR2 from the germline V gene are MNHEY and SMNVEV (reference sequence). V was shortened by 6 bases and J by 4 bases, with 19 bases between the two germline ends. This CDR3 spans 16 amino acids. The CDR3 nucleotides are TGTGCCAGCAGCTATTCAGGGGTTTCGATTAATCAGCCCCAGCATTTT. It yields the protein CASSYSGVSINQPQHF.

The chain links TRBV23-1 to TRBJ1-2; 7 bases map to TRBD1. TRBV23-1 is marked as an open reading frame, function uncertain. V lost 3 bases, J lost 8 bases, and 21 bases stayed unmatched. This CDR3 is 18 amino acids long. CDR3 DNA: TGCGCCAGCAGTCAGGGCGAAATTCACAGGGGAACCCAGGGGGGCTACACCTTC. The encoded protein is CASSQGEIHRGTQGGYTF.

The chain is built from TRBV7-3 and TRBJ2-2; D might be TRBD2 (5 bases). The germline V gene encodes CDR1 SGHTA and CDR2 FQGTGA. The V and J ends lost 3 bases and 7 bases respectively, with 21 bases between them. There are 17 residues in the CDR3. The CDR3 loop is CASSFGGIKRTSGELFF. CDR3 sequence (DNA): TGTGCCAGCAGCTTTGGAGGCATAAAGCGAACAAGCGGGGAGCTGTTTTTT.

The V and J genes are TRBV6-6 and TRBJ2-1, with 10 bases fitting TRBD1. V was clipped by 4 bases and J by 11 bases; unmatched bases: 8. CDR3 size: 14 residues. Germline lookup yields CDR1 MNHNY and CDR2 SVGAGI (reference sequence). The CDR3: CASSWGDRGSKQFF. In nucleotides, the CDR3 is TGTGCCAGCAGTTGGGGGGACAGGGGCAGCAAGCAGTTCTTC.

J is TRBJ1-3 and V is TRBV5-4; possibly TRBD1 for D (6 bases). Per the germline V gene, CDR1 is SGHNT and CDR2 is YYREEE (reference sequence). This CDR3 comprises 14 residues. Trimming removed 7 bases from V and 2 bases from J, with 13 bases in between. The CDR3 DNA is TGTGCCAGCGGCGGCAGGGGCACTGGAAACACCATATATTTT. This translates into CASGGRGTGNTIYF.

The chain is built from TRBV9 and TRBJ1-6, with D perhaps matching TRBD1 (6 bases). Germline CDR1 reads SGDLS; CDR2 reads YYNGEE. The CDR3 has 17 amino acids. V lost 1 base and J 0 bases, leaving 11 bases between the germline ends. The CDR3 region has the DNA TGTGCCAGCAGCGTAAGCGGACAGAGCTCCTATAATTCACCCCTCCACTTT. Amino acids: CASSVSGQSSYNSPLHF.

V gene TRBV18 combines with J gene TRBJ2-5, with 7 bases lining up with TRBD2. The CDR3 contains 16 residues. V shed 3 bases, J shed 5 bases, and the junction held 12 bases outside the gene matches. The germline V gene has CDR1 KGHSH and CDR2 LQKENI. This CDR3 reads CASSPKGGGGVETQYF. The CDR3 coding sequence is TGTGCCAGCTCACCCAAAGGTGGCGGGGGTGTTGAGACCCAGTACTTC.

This clone was picked up a small number of times. The V and J genes are TRBV27 and TRBJ1-5; D is uncertain. Germline V CDR1 and CDR2: MNHEY, SMNVEV (reference sequence). V was clipped by 3 bases and J by 6 bases, with 9 bases between them. The CDR3 runs to 13 residues. The CDR3, as DNA: TGTGCCAGCAGTTTGATGGGGAGTCAGCCCCAGCATTTT. This translates into CASSLMGSQPQHF.

This chain uses TRBV19 with TRBJ2-1; 12 bases agree with TRBD1. There are 19 residues in the CDR3. Germline CDR1 reads LNHDA; CDR2 reads SQIVND (reference sequence). V was pared by 4 bases and J by 6 bases, with 16 bases of the junction left unmatched. The DNA for the CDR3 is TGTGCCAGTAGTACGAGGAGAAGGACCGGGACAGGGGGCTTCAATGAGCAGTTCTTC. Encoded protein: CASSTRRRTGTGGFNEQFF.

J is TRBJ2-7 and V is TRBV7-9; D is unresolved. V was shortened by 3 bases and J by 3 bases, with 3 bases between the two germline ends. The CDR3 length is 11 residues. In germline, CDR1 is SEHNR, CDR2 FQNEAQ (reference sequence). CDR3: CASSFNYEQYF. For the CDR3, the DNA is TGTGCCAGCAGCTTCAACTACGAGCAGTACTTC.

In regard to this clone: Other DNA sequences within the sample encode an identical CDR3. V is TRBV18 and J is TRBJ1-1; no firm D call. This CDR3 spans 13 amino acids. Per the germline V gene, CDR1 is KGHSH and CDR2 is LQKENI. Trimming left V 6 bases short and J 1 base short, with 9 bases between. CDR3 sequence (DNA): TGTGCCAGCTCCCGCGACAAGAACACTGAAGCTTTCTTT. The encoded protein is CASSRDKNTEAFF.

The J gene is TRBJ2-5, the V gene TRBV5-1; TRBD1 matches at 9 bases. The CDR3 contains 15 residues. The V and J ends lost 2 bases and 2 bases, in that order; junction bases with no gene match: 4. The germline V gene has CDR1 SGHRS and CDR2 YFSETQ. The CDR3 protein is CASSLGQGPQETQYF. CDR3 nucleotides: TGCGCCAGCAGCTTAGGACAGGGGCCTCAAGAGACCCAGTACTTC.

A single count supports this clone. The rearrangement joins TRBV5-1 to TRBJ2-3, with TRBD1 matching over 7 bases. CDR1 and CDR2 from the germline V gene are SGHRS and YFSETQ. V lost 4 bases to trimming and J lost 1 base; unmatched junction nucleotides: 6. The CDR3 totals 15 residues. DNA for the CDR3: TGCGCCAGCAGCAGAATCACAGGGGGCACAGATACGCAGTATTTT. Protein product: CASSRITGGTDTQYF.

The rearrangement joins TRBV19 to TRBJ1-5, with D unresolved. Germline CDR1 LNHDA, CDR2 SQIVND (reference sequence). Trimming removed 3 bases at V and 6 bases at J, with 12 bases between. This CDR3 has 14 residues. Here the CDR3 reads CASSIGFGSQPQHF. The CDR3 DNA reads as TGTGCCAGTAGTATCGGGTTTGGGAGTCAGCCCCAGCATTTT.

The J gene is TRBJ1-1, the V gene TRBV21-1. TRBV21-1 represents a pseudogene. This CDR3 region has 16 residues. Written as DNA, the CDR3 is TGTGCCAGCAGCATTAATGGATCCGGTTCGGGCACTGAAGCTTTCTTT. Translated: CASSINGSGSGTEAFF.

DNA for the CDR3: TGTGCCAGCGGGACAGGGGTGGATGGCTACACCTTC. Translating it yields CASGTGVDGYTF. This sequence joins TRBV9 and TRBJ1-2; 10 bases are shared with TRBD1. The CDR3 contains 12 residues. Germline CDR1 SGDLS, CDR2 YYNGEE. V lost 7 bases, J lost 6 bases, and 3 bases stayed unmatched. The entire variable domain, with the rest obtained from reference TRBV9 and TRBJ1-2, is as follows: DSGVTQTPKHLITATGQRVTLRCSPRSGDLSVYWYQQSLDQGLQFLIQYYNGEERAKGNILERFSAQQFPDLHSELNLSSLELGDSALYFCASGTGVDGYTFGSGTRLTVV.